A single T cell receptor beta chain is shown here with its context. Its antigen is undetermined. The entry originates in a study of immune evolution from preneoplasia to lung adenocarcinoma. Notes on the study in general: Top clone frequencies peaked in normal lung, apparently declining through invasive adenocarcinoma.

The CDR3 is made up of 16 amino acids. Trimming pared 4 bases from V and 1 base from J, leaving 17 bases between. The V gene's germline CDR1 is WSHSY and CDR2 SAAADI. The method was immunoSEQ multiplex PCR; TCRdb's version includes in-frame clones alone and lacks a portion of them. Of roughly 14,000 clones in the sample, 80% to 90% are singletons; the top ten hold more than 4%. Patients had resection in Japan or China between the mid-2010s and the late 2010s. This chain joins TRBV10-2 and TRBJ2-7; possibly TRBD2 for D (7 bases). The material sequenced was FFPE minimally invasive lung adenocarcinoma tissue. This clonotype was sampled from a person between 65 and 80 years old with lung adenocarcinoma. In DNA form, the CDR3 reads TGCGCCAGCAGTGGGGGGGCGTCCGGGGGGTCCTACGAGCAGTACTTC. It translates to CASSGGASGGSYEQYF.